This T cell receptor beta chain was identified during a study of regulatory T cells in long-lasting Graves disease. Study summary: Graves' patients diagnosed newly had used antithyroid drugs under 3 months.

Regarding time point: newly diagnosed GD, antithyroid drugs for less than 3 months. Making the TCR library involved RNA that had been extracted from PBMCs. The study, taken as a whole, reports: Thyroid tissue went unexamined; only peripheral blood was analyzed. Those with persistent Graves' had less TCR diversity than newly diagnosed patients.

Through Arm-PCR of CDR3 regions and iRepertoire HTBI primers, TCR beta libraries were built. MiXCR, run by TCRdb on the multiplex PCR reads, gives a single entry per CDR3 protein. Of around 400,000 distinct CDR3 sequences in the sample, about 14% were seen once. The germline V gene has CDR1 SGHNT and CDR2 YYREEE (reference sequence). This CDR3 comprises 13 residues. Trimming removed 5 bases at V and 7 bases at J, with 15 bases between. Points on this clonotype: The antigen is not known.

The TCR originated in a female donor with Graves disease. Material: peripheral blood mononuclear cells (PBMCs), obtained at new diagnosis, from a patient treated with antithyroid drugs. The chain joins TRBV5-4 to TRBJ1-2; D is perhaps TRBD1 (5 bases). The CDR3 region is CASSFDRHRGYTF. DNA for the CDR3: TGTGCCAGCAGTTTCGACAGACATCGTGGCTACACCTTC.